This T cell receptor beta chain came from a study of blood T cell repertoires in COVID-19. Sequencing used immunoSEQ multiplex PCR; TCRdb keeps in-frame clones, though not all of them. Among approximately 15,000 clones listed, 65% to 85% were seen once. This clone has more than one count but fewer than ten. In germline, CDR1 is LNHDA, CDR2 SQIVND (reference sequence). There are 15 residues in the CDR3. Losses at the gene ends were 6 bases for V and 2 bases for J; bases not matched to a gene: 6. The gene calls are TRBV19 and TRBJ2-3, with 9 bases identical to TRBD2. The sequence was collected from a human donor in a cohort sampled during active COVID-19. Source material: peripheral blood. Here the CDR3 DNA reads TGTGCCAGTAGCACGGGACTAGCCATCACAGATACGCAGTATTTT. Its protein is CASSTGLAITDTQYF.